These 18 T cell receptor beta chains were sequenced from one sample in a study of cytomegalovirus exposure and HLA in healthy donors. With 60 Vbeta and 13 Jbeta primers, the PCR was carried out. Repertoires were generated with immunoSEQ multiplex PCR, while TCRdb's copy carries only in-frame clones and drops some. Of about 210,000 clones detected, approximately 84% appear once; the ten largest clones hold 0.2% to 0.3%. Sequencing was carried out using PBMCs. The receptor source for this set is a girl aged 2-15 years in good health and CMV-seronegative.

The CDR3 DNA reads TGTGCCAGCAGCGTGGACAGCCACTCTGGGGCCAACGTCCTGACTTTC. Protein product: CASSVDSHSGANVLTF. The gene calls are TRBV9 and TRBJ2-6; TRBD1 is a possible D gene (6 bases). Germline V gives CDR1 SGDLS, CDR2 YYNGEE. CDR3 length equals 16 residues. Trimming pared 2 bases from V and 0 bases from J, leaving 9 bases between.

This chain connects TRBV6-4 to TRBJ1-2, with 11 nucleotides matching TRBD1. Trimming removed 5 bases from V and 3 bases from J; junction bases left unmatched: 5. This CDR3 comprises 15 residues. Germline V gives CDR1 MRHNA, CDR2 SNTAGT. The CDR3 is CASSLEGQGDYGYTF. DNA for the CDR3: TGTGCCAGCAGTCTGGAGGGACAGGGGGACTATGGCTACACCTTC.

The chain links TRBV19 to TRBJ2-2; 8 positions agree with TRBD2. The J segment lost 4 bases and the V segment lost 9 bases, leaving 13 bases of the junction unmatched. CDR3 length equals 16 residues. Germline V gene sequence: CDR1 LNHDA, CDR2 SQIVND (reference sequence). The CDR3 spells CASRAGGGIGTGELFF. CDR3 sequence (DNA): TGTGCCAGCCGTGCAGGCGGGGGGATCGGCACCGGGGAGCTGTTTTTT.

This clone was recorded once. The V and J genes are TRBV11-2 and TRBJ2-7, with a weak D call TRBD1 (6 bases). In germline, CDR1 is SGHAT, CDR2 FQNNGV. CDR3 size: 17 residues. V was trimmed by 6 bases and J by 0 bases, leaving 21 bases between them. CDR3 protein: CASRAPRPTGSSYEQYF. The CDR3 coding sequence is TGTGCCAGCAGGGCCCCTCGCCCCACAGGGAGCTCCTACGAGCAGTACTTC.

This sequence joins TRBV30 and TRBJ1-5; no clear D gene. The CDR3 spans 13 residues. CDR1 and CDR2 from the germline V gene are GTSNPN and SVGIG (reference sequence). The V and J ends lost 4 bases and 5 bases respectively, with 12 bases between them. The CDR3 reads CAWNGRVDQPQHF. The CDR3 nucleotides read TGTGCCTGGAACGGCCGGGTCGATCAGCCCCAGCATTTT.

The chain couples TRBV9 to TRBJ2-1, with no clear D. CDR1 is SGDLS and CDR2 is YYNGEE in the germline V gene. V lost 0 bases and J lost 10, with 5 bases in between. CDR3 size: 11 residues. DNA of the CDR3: TGTGCCAGCAGCGTAGAACGGGAGCAGTTCTTC. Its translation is CASSVEREQFF.

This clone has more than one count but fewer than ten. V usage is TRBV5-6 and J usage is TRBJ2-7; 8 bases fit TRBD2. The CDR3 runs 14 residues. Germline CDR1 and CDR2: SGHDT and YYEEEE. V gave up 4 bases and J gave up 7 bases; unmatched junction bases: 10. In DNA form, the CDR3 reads TGTGCCAGCAGCCCGGGACTAGGGCCTAGGGAGCAGTACTTC. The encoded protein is CASSPGLGPREQYF.

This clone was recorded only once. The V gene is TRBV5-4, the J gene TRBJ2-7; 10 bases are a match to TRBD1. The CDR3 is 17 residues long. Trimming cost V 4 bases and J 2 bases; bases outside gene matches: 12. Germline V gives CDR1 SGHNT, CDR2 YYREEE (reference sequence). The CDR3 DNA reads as TGTGCCAGCAGCAGGACAGGGGGACCCGCCTTTCCCTACGAGCAGTACTTC. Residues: CASSRTGGPAFPYEQYF.

The CDR3 here is CAISERQGSGYTF. The CDR3, as DNA: TGTGCCATCAGTGAGCGGCAGGGGTCCGGCTACACCTTC. J is TRBJ1-2 and V is TRBV10-3; possibly TRBD1 for D (6 bases). Trimming cost V 2 bases and J 8 bases, with 12 bases left between them. The CDR3 sequence is 13 residues long. Germline V gene sequence: CDR1 ENHRY, CDR2 SYGVKD.

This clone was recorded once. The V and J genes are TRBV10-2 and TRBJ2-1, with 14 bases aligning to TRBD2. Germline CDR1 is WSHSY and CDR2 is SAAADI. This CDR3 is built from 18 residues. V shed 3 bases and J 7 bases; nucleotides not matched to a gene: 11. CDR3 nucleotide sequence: TGCGCCAGCAGTGAATCCCTGGGACTAGCGGGAGCTGGTAATGAGCAGTTCTTC. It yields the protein CASSESLGLAGAGNEQFF.

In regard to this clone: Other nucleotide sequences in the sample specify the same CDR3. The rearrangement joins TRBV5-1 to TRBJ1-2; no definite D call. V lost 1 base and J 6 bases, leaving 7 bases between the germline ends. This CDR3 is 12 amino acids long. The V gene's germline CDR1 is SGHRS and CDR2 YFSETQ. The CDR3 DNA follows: TGCGCCAGCAGCTTGCCGGGTAATGGCTACACCTTC. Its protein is CASSLPGNGYTF.

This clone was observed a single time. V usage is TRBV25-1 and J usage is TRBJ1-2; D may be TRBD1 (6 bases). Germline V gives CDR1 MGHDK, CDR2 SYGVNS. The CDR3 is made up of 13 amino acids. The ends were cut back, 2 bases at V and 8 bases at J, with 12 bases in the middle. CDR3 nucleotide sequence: TGTGCCAGCAGTGAAGAATACAGGGTGGGCTACACCTTC. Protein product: CASSEEYRVGYTF.

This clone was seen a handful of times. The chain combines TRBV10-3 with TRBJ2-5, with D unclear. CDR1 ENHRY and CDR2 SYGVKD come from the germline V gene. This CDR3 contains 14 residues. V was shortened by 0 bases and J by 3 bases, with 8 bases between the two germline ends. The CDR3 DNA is TGTGCCATCAGTGAGTCGGAGTGGAAAGAGACCCAGTACTTC. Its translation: CAISESEWKETQYF.

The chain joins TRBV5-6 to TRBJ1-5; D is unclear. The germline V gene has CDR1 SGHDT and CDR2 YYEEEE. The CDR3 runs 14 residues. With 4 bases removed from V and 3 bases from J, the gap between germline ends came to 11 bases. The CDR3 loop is CASSPTGVNQPQHF. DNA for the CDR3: TGTGCCAGCAGCCCCACGGGAGTCAATCAGCCCCAGCATTTT.

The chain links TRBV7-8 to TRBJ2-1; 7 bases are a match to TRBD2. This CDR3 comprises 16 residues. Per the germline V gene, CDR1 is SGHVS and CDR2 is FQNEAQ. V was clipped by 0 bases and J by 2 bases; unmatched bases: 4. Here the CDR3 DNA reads TGTGCCAGCAGCTTAGCTGCAGCGGGAACCTACAATGAGCAGTTCTTC. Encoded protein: CASSLAAAGTYNEQFF.

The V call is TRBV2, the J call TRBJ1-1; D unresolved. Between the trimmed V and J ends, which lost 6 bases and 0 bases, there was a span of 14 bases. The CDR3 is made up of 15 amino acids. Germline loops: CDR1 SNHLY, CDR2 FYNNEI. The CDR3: CASRDLWEMNTEAFF. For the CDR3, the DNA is TGTGCCAGCAGGGACTTGTGGGAGATGAACACTGAAGCTTTCTTT.

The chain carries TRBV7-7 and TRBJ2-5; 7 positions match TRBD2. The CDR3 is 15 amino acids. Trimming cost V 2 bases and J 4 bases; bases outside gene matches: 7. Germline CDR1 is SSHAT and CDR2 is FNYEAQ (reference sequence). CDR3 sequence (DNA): TGTGCCAGCAGCTTACACACGGGGGGTGGAGAGACCCAGTACTTC. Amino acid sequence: CASSLHTGGGETQYF.

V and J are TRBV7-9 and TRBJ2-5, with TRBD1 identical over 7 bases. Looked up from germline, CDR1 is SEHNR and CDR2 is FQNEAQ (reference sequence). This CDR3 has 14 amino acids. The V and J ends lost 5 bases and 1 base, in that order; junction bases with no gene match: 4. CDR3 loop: CASSPGTVQETQYF. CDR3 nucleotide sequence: TGTGCCAGCAGCCCGGGGACAGTCCAAGAGACCCAGTACTTC.